These T cell receptor beta chains were read from a single sample in a study of control samples from healthy donors and cancer patients. Produced via immunoSEQ multiplex PCR; TCRdb's table is partial and in-frame only. The data show approximately 130,000 clones, around 90% seen once. Sequencing input: blood. The receptors stem from a man aged 40-55 years in good health. CDR3s include the opening cysteine and the closing phenylalanine or tryptophan. D genes are given only for firm matches. Not all rows give a size; the values are once, few, many and, for expanded clones, a class.

>TRBV7-9|TRBJ2-1|NA|TRBD2
TGTGCCAGCAGCGTTACGGAATTCGGGGGGGCGGTCAATGAGCAGTTCTTC
CASSVTEFGGAVNEQFF
>TRBV19|TRBJ1-5|few|NA
TGTGCCAGTAGTATAGATCTAATCATCAATCAGCCCCAGCATTTT
CASSIDLIINQPQHF
>TRBV7-2|TRBJ2-3|NA|NA
TGTGCCGTCAGGCAACGAAATACGCAGTATTTT
CAVRQRNTQYF
>TRBV5-4|TRBJ1-2|NA|NA
TGTGCCAGCAACTTGGGGAAAAACTATGGCTACACCTTC
CASNLGKNYGYTF
>TRBV11-3|TRBJ2-7|few|TRBD1
TGTGCCAGCAGCTCGGGGACAGGGGGCTTTCCACAGTACTACGAGCAGTACTTC
CASSSGTGGFPQYYEQYF
>TRBV30|TRBJ1-2|NA|NA
TGTGCCTGGAGATTGGGCATGATTAACTATGGCTACACCTTC
CAWRLGMINYGYTF
>TRBV7-8|TRBJ2-3|NA|TRBD2
TGTGCCAGCAGCTTAGAAGGACTAGCGGGGGGCCTGCGGGCAGATACGCAGTATTTT
CASSLEGLAGGLRADTQYF
>TRBV29-1|TRBJ1-4|many|TRBD1
TGCAGCGGACAGACAGGGGCGAATGAAAAACTGTTTTTT
CSGQTGANEKLFF
>TRBV7-3|TRBJ2-7|NA|TRBD1
TGTGCCAGCAGCCTGGGACAGGGGGTCAACGAGCAGTACTTC
CASSLGQGVNEQYF
>TRBV29-1|TRBJ2-1|NA|NA
TGCAGCGTTATCGGGACAAACAATGAGCAGTTCTTC
CSVIGTNNEQFF
>TRBV19|TRBJ2-1|NA|TRBD1
TGTGCCAGTAGTATTGGTAGAGGGGGCGATGAGCAGTTCTTC
CASSIGRGGDEQFF
>TRBV5-1|TRBJ2-7|NA|NA
TGCGCCAGCAGCTTGGGATCAGGGACCTACGAGCAGTACTTC
CASSLGSGTYEQYF
>TRBV11-3|TRBJ1-1|once|NA
TGTGCCAGCAGCTTAGGTCGTACTACTGAAGCTTTCTTT
CASSLGRTTEAFF
>TRBV7-2|TRBJ2-7|NA|NA
TGTGCCAGCAGCTTAGGGGCACAGGGATCCCACGAGCAGTACTTC
CASSLGAQGSHEQYF
>TRBV7-9|TRBJ2-4|NA|TRBD1
TGTGCCAGCAGCCCAGGGGACAGGGGCCTGGACATTCAGTACTTC
CASSPGDRGLDIQYF
>TRBV5-1|TRBJ1-2|NA|TRBD1
TGCGCCAGCAGCTTGCGAACGGGACAGGGAATGGGCTATGGCTACACCTTC
CASSLRTGQGMGYGYTF
>TRBV15|TRBJ1-2|NA|NA
TGTGCCACCAGCAGAGATTTGGGGGCGTGGGGGTCTAACTATGGCTACACCTTC
CATSRDLGAWGSNYGYTF
>TRBV24-1|TRBJ1-1|NA|NA
TGTGCCACCCGACCGGGACAGAACACTGAAGCTTTCTTT
CATRPGQNTEAFF
>TRBV18|TRBJ2-3|NA|NA
TGTGCCAGCTCACCACTTTTCGGAGATACGCAGTATTTT
CASSPLFGDTQYF
>TRBV7-2|TRBJ2-5|NA|NA
TGTGCCAGCAGCTTAGGAGCTGCGGAGACCCAGTACTTC
CASSLGAAETQYF
>TRBV9|TRBJ2-5|NA|NA
TGTGCCAGCAGCCTCAACACGGTAGAGACCCAGTACTTC
CASSLNTVETQYF
>TRBV10-3|TRBJ1-4|NA|NA
TGTGCCATCAGTGAGTCGACGGCAGGCCTTAATGAAAAACTGTTTTTT
CAISESTAGLNEKLFF
>TRBV2|TRBJ1-1|NA|TRBD1
TGTGCCAACATACGACAGGGGCCAATGAACACTGAAGCTTTCTTT
CANIRQGPMNTEAFF
>TRBV6-6|TRBJ1-3|NA|TRBD1
TGTGCCAGCAGCCAAACAGGGGCCCACTCTGGAAACACCATATATTTT
CASSQTGAHSGNTIYF
>TRBV9|TRBJ2-3|once|TRBD2
TGTGCCAGCAGCGTCTCCAGCGGGGGGCCATTCACCACGCAGTATTTT
CASSVSSGGPFTTQYF
>TRBV6-5|TRBJ1-3|NA|NA
TGTGCCAGCAATAAAAGCAATACGTGTCAGAACACCATATATTTT
CASNKSNTCQNTIYF
>TRBV7-9|TRBJ2-3|NA|TRBD2
TGTGCCAGCAGCTTAGGCGGGGGGGACACAGATACGCAGTATTTT
CASSLGGGDTDTQYF
>TRBV27|TRBJ2-7|NA|NA
TGTGCCAGCAGTTTCCTCGAGGTCTACGAGCAGTACTTC
CASSFLEVYEQYF
>TRBV4-3|TRBJ1-2|once|TRBD1
TGCGCCAGCAGCCAAGGGACAGGGTATGGCTACACCTTC
CASSQGTGYGYTF
>TRBV10-3|TRBJ2-4|NA|NA
TGTGCCATCAGTGAGTGGGGGGATAAAAACATTCAGTACTTC
CAISEWGDKNIQYF
>TRBV7-9|TRBJ2-1|NA|TRBD1
TGTGCCAGCAGGGACAGGGCGGCTGAGCAGTTCTTC
CASRDRAAEQFF
>TRBV5-4|TRBJ2-4|NA|NA
TGTGCCAGCAGCTCATCTCTCAGGGTCGGCATTCAGTACTTC
CASSSSLRVGIQYF
>TRBV11-3|TRBJ1-1|NA|NA
TGTGCCAGCACCCAGGCCGCCGAAGCTTTCTTT
CASTQAAEAFF
>TRBV5-1|TRBJ2-3|NA|NA
TGCGCCAGCAGCTCTGCGGGGACAGATACGCAGTATTTT
CASSSAGTDTQYF
>TRBV7-9|TRBJ1-2|NA|NA
TGTGCCAGCAGGGATGCCGGGGATAACTATGGCTACACCTTC
CASRDAGDNYGYTF
>TRBV19|TRBJ2-5|NA|NA
TGTGCCAGTAGTATATTACGAGGGACCCAGTACTTC
CASSILRGTQYF
>TRBV10-1|TRBJ2-7|NA|TRBD1
TGCGCCAGCAGTGATCCTTACAGGGGAGACTCCTACGAGCAGTACTTC
CASSDPYRGDSYEQYF
>TRBV24-1|TRBJ2-3|NA|TRBD2
TGTGCCACCAGTGACAGACCCGGGACTAGAGATTTCACAGATACGCAGTATTTT
CATSDRPGTRDFTDTQYF
>TRBV13|TRBJ2-7|NA|TRBD2
TGTGCCAGCAGCCCTCGACTAGCGGGGGGCTACGAGCAGTACTTC
CASSPRLAGGYEQYF
>TRBV7-2|TRBJ2-7|NA|NA
TGTGCCAGCAGCTTAGCAGGACAGATTCACTACGAGCAGTACTTC
CASSLAGQIHYEQYF